This is a list of T cell receptor beta chains from one sample in a study of T cell responses to AZD1222 COVID-19 vaccine. Clones were read by immunoSEQ multiplex PCR, and TCRdb kept only the in-frame ones, dropping some. The sample holds under 150,000 clones; 75% to 85% are singletons and the top ten take about 4%. Material: peripheral blood, obtained on day 0 of MenACWY control vaccination. These TCRs come from an adult in good health. CDR3s include the opening cysteine and the closing phenylalanine or tryptophan.

TRBV5-1 | CASSPDGSGNTIYF
TRBV5-1 | CASSLGDANTGELFF
TRBV4-2 | CASSHDSNSPLHF
TRBV3-1/TRBV3-2 | CASSQAGVGKNIQYF
TRBV11-2 | CASSSDRDTEAFF
TRBV5-1 | CASSLMGQGAGNGYTF
TRBV3-1/TRBV3-2 | CASSQITTGELFF
TRBV18 | CASSPGTDNYGYTF
TRBV4-2 | CASSQDRDRGNGYTF
TRBV20-1 | CSASLGDGYTF
TRBV5-5 | CASRLGRNMNTEAFF
TRBV20-1 | CSARRGNTIYF
TRBV5-6 | CASSFWDRITYGYTF
TRBV5-8 | CASSSDSTLGQFF
TRBV6-2/TRBV6-3 | CASSYRQRAYNEQFF
TRBV10-2 | CASSESKGRATEAFF
TRBV7-2 | CASSPRRGSYNEQFF
TRBV5-6 | CASSFGRGNQPQHF
TRBV2 | CASTGQGGETQYF
TRBV7-2 | CASSLAGGGGELFF
TRBV19 | CASSYSGRQSNQPQHF
TRBV25-1 | CASSSIGNQPQHF